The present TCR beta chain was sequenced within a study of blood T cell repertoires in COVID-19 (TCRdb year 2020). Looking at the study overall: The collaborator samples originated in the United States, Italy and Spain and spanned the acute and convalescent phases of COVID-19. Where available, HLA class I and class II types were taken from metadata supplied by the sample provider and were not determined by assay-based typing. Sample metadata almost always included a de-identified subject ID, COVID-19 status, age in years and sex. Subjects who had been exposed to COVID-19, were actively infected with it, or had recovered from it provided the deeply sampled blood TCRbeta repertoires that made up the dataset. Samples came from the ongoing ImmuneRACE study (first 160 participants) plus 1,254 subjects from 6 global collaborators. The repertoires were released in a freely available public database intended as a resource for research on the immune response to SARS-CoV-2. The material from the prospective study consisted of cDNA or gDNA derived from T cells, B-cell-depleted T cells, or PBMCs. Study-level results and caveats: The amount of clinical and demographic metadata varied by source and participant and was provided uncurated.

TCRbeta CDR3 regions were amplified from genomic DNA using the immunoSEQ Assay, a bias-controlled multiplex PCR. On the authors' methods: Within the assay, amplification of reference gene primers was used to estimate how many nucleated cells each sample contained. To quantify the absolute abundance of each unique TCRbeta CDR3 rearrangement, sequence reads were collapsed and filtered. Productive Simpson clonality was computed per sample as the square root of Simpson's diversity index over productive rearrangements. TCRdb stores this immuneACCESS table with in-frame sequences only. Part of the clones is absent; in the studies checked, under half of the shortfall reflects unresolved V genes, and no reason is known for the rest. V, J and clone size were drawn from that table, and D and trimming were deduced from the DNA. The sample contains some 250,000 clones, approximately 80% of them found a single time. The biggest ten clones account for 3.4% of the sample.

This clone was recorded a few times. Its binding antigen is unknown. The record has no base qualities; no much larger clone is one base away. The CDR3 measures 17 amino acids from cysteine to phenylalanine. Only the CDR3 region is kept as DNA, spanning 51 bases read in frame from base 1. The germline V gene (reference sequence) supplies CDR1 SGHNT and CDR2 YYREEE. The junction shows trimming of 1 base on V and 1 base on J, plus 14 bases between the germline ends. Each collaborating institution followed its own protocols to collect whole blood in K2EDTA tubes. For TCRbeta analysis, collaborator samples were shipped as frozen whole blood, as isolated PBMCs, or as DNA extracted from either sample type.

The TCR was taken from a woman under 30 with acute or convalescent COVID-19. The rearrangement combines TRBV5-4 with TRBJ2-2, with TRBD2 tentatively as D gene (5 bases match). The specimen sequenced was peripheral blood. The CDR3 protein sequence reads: CASSLRAGSWNTGELFF. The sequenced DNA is TGTGCCAGCAGCTTGAGGGCGGGCAGCTGGAACACCGGGGAGCTGTTTTTT. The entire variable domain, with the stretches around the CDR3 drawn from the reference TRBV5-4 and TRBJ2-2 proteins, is ETGVTQSPTHLIKTRGQQVTLRCSSQSGHNTVSWYQQALGQGPQFIFQYYREEENGRGNFPPRFSGLQFPNYSSELNVNALELDDSALYLCASSLRAGSWNTGELFFGEGSRLTVL.